The following is a T cell receptor beta chain sequence with its context. This clone's antigen is unknown. Base quality data are lacking; no much larger clone is found one base away. This entry comes from a study of T cell responses to AZD1222 COVID-19 vaccine (dated by TCRdb to 2020 to 2022). Regarding the study in general: AZD1222 recipients whose second dose came at about 4 weeks and those whose second dose came at about 12 weeks were combined into one group, since spike-specific TCR depth and breadth did not differ between the two schedules. A total of 233 trial participants underwent TCR sequencing, of whom some 210 received two doses of AZD1222 and some 26 received two doses of the MenACWY control vaccine. Trial participants were enrolled by age into 18-55, 56-69 and 70-plus year subgroups, with approximately 160, 26 and 62 TCR-sequenced participants respectively. The full study reports these points: Reportedly, almost half of the unique spike-specific TCRs recognized epitopes lying outside the regions that are mutated in the B.1.351 and B.1.1.7 variants. CD4 TCRs associated with the vaccine covered the entire spike protein, and the dominant responses were in regions 160-218 and 743-854. After two AZD1222 doses, spike-specific TCR breadth and depth were significantly higher than at day 0 and than in MenACWY recipients. The 56-69-year group was small, and its depth increase did not reach significance, likely because of low power. Participants were mostly white British and included more females than males, and it was suggested by the authors that clonal diversity may have been underestimated. Because no day 14 peak-response samples were available, the repertoires could be characterized only after the peak T cell response. Conclusions about previously exposed vaccinees are limited because only five to seven AZD1222 recipients were SARS-CoV-2 seropositive at baseline.

The time point label on this specimen signifies: baseline before first vaccination. Vaccinee samples were obtained from the UK trials COV001 and COV002, which included a single-blind randomized controlled phase 2/3 trial of AZD1222 (ChAdOx1 nCoV-19) in healthy adults. For TCRbeta chain sequencing, PBMC samples were collected from trial participants at day 0 and at day 28 after the second dose. Trimming costs V 0 bases and J 6 bases, and their ends lie 15 bases apart. Measured from the cysteine to the phenylalanine, the CDR3 is 15 residues long. Only the CDR3 DNA is retained, 45 bases long and in frame from the first base. The germline V gene provides CDR1 LGHNA and CDR2 YSLEER. The CDR3 regions of human TCRbeta chains were subjected to immunosequencing. The study's processing was this. TCRs in the repertoires were compared against a reference library of SARS-CoV-2-specific TCRs that had been generated with the MIRA antigen-specificity platform. Breadth was defined as the fraction of unique TCRs that were SARS-CoV-2-associated, and depth was defined as the fraction of total T cells that were SARS-CoV-2-associated. Using the MIRA data, each spike-specific TCR was mapped to the spike region that the TCR reacts to and placed in a CD4 or CD8 class. Log10-transformed breadth and depth values were compared by one-way ANOVA with Sidak's multiple comparisons tests. Imported from immuneACCESS, the table was reduced by TCRdb to in-frame sequences with V and J called. These copies leave out some clones; in studies compared against another copy, an unresolved V gene accounts for under half, and the cause of the remainder is not known. Clone size and the V and J calls come from that table; the DNA yielded D and trimming. The sample profile shows around 120,000 clones; over 80% of them were found once. Together, the top ten hold 13% to 15% of the sample.

The rearranged segments are TRBV4-3 and TRBJ2-7, with TRBD2 perhaps the D gene, on 6 matching bases. Sample: peripheral blood, taken on day 0 of AZD1222 vaccination. The sequence was collected from an adult in good health. CDR3 region: CASSQEAGIIGEQYF. The DNA sequence is given as TGCGCCAGCAGCCAAGAGGCGGGAATCATAGGCGAGCAGTACTTC.